This is a list of T cell receptor beta chains from one sample in a study of T cell responses to AZD1222 COVID-19 vaccine. Repertoires were generated with immunoSEQ multiplex PCR, while TCRdb's copy carries only in-frame clones and drops some. The top ten clones hold about 0.5% of a sample with hundreds of thousands of clones, around 92% of them seen once. This sample comprised peripheral blood, obtained 28 days after the second AZD1222 dose. The receptors were sampled from an adult who received the AZD1222 COVID-19 vaccine. The CDR3 runs from the conserved cysteine through the conserved F or W. The size of a clone is reported for some rows only, either as once, few or many, or as a class for expanded clones.

clone size	V gene	J gene	CDR3 protein
.	TRBV5-1	TRBJ1-1	CASSLPSGNTEAFF
once	TRBV20-1	TRBJ2-7	CSASQERRGRYEQYF
.	TRBV5-1	TRBJ2-3	CASSLSGKSDTQYF
.	TRBV28	TRBJ2-7	CASSLPGQGAREQYF
.	TRBV5-1	TRBJ1-5	CASSLGDRGGNQPQHF
.	TRBV24-1	TRBJ2-1	CATSDHRDLYNEQFF
.	TRBV28	TRBJ1-2	CASSFGAGLYGYTF
.	TRBV28	TRBJ1-3	CASSLSGGNTIYF
.	TRBV6-2/TRBV6-3	TRBJ2-2	CASSSEGLAVTGELFF
.	TRBV6-5	TRBJ2-7	CASGRDGSYEQYF
.	TRBV27	TRBJ1-1	CASSQNWDTEAFF
.	TRBV5-4	TRBJ1-3	CASSGTATGNTIYF
few	TRBV4-1	TRBJ1-1	CASSQVSISRLRLNTEAFF
.	TRBV10-3	TRBJ1-1	CAINSGPFTEAFF
.	TRBV3-1/TRBV3-2	TRBJ1-6	CASSPDRVSNSPLHF
.	TRBV19	TRBJ2-7	CASSARRYYEQYF
.	TRBV15	TRBJ1-1	CATSRDTGTEAFF
.	TRBV5-1	TRBJ1-2	CASSLEGNYGYTF
.	TRBV3-1/TRBV3-2	TRBJ1-4	CASSQDREKLFF
.	TRBV6-1	TRBJ2-7	CASSEASSYEQYF
.	TRBV5-1	TRBJ2-3	CASAAGGLGAADTQYF
.	TRBV6-5	TRBJ2-7	CASSYLASGTYEQYF
.	TRBV4-1	TRBJ2-7	CASSQGFRASPYEQYF
.	TRBV6-5	TRBJ1-6	CASTQSHTSISPLHF
.	TRBV4-2	TRBJ2-7	CASSQEWGEGSYEQYF
.	TRBV11-1	TRBJ1-1	CASSLERGQNTEAFF
.	TRBV6-5	TRBJ2-7	CASWGRDRPYEQYF
.	TRBV18	TRBJ1-6	CASSPPDTNPALHF
once	TRBV19	TRBJ2-3	CASSSRGATADTQYF
.	TRBV3-1/TRBV3-2	TRBJ2-1	CASSQGLAGEQFF
.	TRBV2	TRBJ1-6	CASSEARNSPLHF
.	TRBV2	TRBJ2-7	CASSRRLADPYEQYF
.	TRBV7-2	TRBJ1-3	CASRLTGIGDTIYF
once	TRBV19	TRBJ1-5	CASSSRDRGNQPQHF
.	TRBV28	TRBJ1-5	CASRITGSQPQHF
.	TRBV3-1/TRBV3-2	TRBJ2-1	CASTKSGGVAHEQFF
.	TRBV6-5	TRBJ1-1	CASSYQTGGTEAFF
.	TRBV18	TRBJ1-1	CASSGNTGGWTEAFF
.	TRBV3-1/TRBV3-2	TRBJ2-7	CASRSIGDYEQYF
.	TRBV4-1	TRBJ2-7	CASSRVGGQAYEQYF
.	TRBV10-3	TRBJ2-1	CAISERGNNEQFF
.	TRBV10-3	TRBJ2-5	CAISVGSQETQYF
.	TRBV21-1	TRBJ2-7	CASRRGLGYEQYF